What follows are 24 T cell receptor beta chains derived from one specimen sequenced in a study of blood T cell repertoires in COVID-19. This table comes from immunoSEQ multiplex PCR, and its TCRdb copy is limited to in-frame clones, with some not included. The data contain hundreds of thousands of clones, about nine tenths of them singletons. Sequences were obtained from peripheral blood. These receptors were taken from a man aged 18 to 35 with active or convalescent COVID-19.

This chain uses TRBV5-1 with TRBJ2-3; D is perhaps TRBD2 (6 bases). Germline V gives CDR1 SGHRS, CDR2 YFSETQ. CDR3 length: 15 amino acids. Trimming removed 1 base at V and 3 bases at J, with 12 bases between. For the CDR3, the DNA is TGCGCCAGCAGCTTGTACGCGGGGATGACAGATACGCAGTATTTT. This translates into CASSLYAGMTDTQYF.

The chain carries TRBV20-1 and TRBJ2-3; TRBD2 matches 7 bases. Germline CDR1 and CDR2: DFQATT and SNEGSKA (reference sequence). The V and J ends lost 6 bases and 11 bases, in that order; junction bases with no gene match: 8. CDR3 length: 11 residues. The CDR3 sequence: CSALPGGGQYF. The CDR3 nucleotides read TGCAGTGCCCTGCCGGGGGGAGGGCAGTATTTT.

This clone has a single count. The J gene is TRBJ2-7, the V gene TRBV15, with D perhaps TRBD2 (6 bases). Deletions cut 3 bases from V and 3 bases from J, with 9 bases between. The CDR3 spans 13 residues. The V gene's germline CDR1 is LNHNV and CDR2 YYDKDF (reference sequence). CDR3 sequence reads: CATSSQGGYEQYF. In DNA, the CDR3 is TGTGCCACCAGCAGCCAGGGAGGCTACGAGCAGTACTTC.

This chain joins TRBV7-2 and TRBJ1-3; perhaps TRBD1 as D (6 bases). CDR1 is SGHTA, CDR2 FQGNSA, per germline. V was cut by 5 bases and J by 1 base, with 15 bases left in between. The length of the CDR3 is 16 residues. The DNA of the CDR3 is TGTGCCAGCAGCAACCAACAGGGCGGATCTGGAAACACCATATATTTT. Encoded protein: CASSNQQGGSGNTIYF. Variable domain in full (rest from reference TRBV7-2 and TRBJ1-3): GAGVSQSPSNKVTEKGKDVELRCDPISGHTALYWYRQSLGQGLEFLIYFQGNSAPDKSGLPSDRFSAERTGGSVSTLTIQRTQQEDSAVYLCASSNQQGGSGNTIYFGEGSWLTVV.

The J gene is TRBJ2-1, the V gene TRBV6-1; possible D gene TRBD2, 6 bases. Looked up from germline, CDR1 is MNHNS and CDR2 is SASEGT. V was cut by 4 bases and J by 7 bases, with 14 bases left in between. The length of the CDR3 is 14 residues. DNA of the CDR3: TGTGCCAGCAGTGGCGGGACGGAGGGGAATGAGCAGTTCTTC. Translated: CASSGGTEGNEQFF.

This chain links TRBV10-3 with TRBJ1-6; 8 bases align to TRBD1. Per the germline V gene, CDR1 is ENHRY and CDR2 is SYGVKD. J was trimmed by 6 bases and V by 3 bases; bases with no gene match: 10. The CDR3 is 17 residues long. CDR3 amino acids: CAISDPRQGPSNSPLHF. Written as DNA, the CDR3 is TGTGCCATCAGTGATCCGAGACAGGGGCCCTCTAATTCACCCCTCCACTTT.

The V gene is TRBV10-3, the J gene TRBJ2-3; the match to TRBD2 covers 10 bases. The trim removed 10 bases at V and 4 bases at J, leaving 14 bases unmatched. Germline-derived CDR1 and CDR2 are ENHRY and SYGVKD. There are 16 residues in the CDR3. CDR3 nucleotide sequence: TGTGCCACCGAAGCGGGAGGGCCGGAGGGGGCAGATACGCAGTATTTT. This gives the protein CATEAGGPEGADTQYF.

This clone came up once. The rearrangement links TRBV5-1 to TRBJ2-3, with 8 positions matching TRBD1. The V and J ends lost 5 bases and 3 bases, in that order; junction bases with no gene match: 8. Germline CDR1 reads SGHRS; CDR2 reads YFSETQ. The CDR3 has 15 residues. The CDR3 DNA follows: TGCGCCAGCAGGAGGTCAGGGGGCGCGACAGATACGCAGTATTTT. Translation: CASRRSGGATDTQYF.

The chain joins TRBV19 to TRBJ1-1; D unresolved. The germline V gene has CDR1 LNHDA and CDR2 SQIVND (reference sequence). The CDR3 has 12 residues. The germline V and J ends were trimmed by 4 bases and 6 bases, with 9 bases remaining between them. CDR3 sequence reads: CASSTGRAEAFF. The DNA for the CDR3 is TGTGCCAGTAGTACCGGGCGGGCTGAAGCTTTCTTT. Based on the CDR3 plus reference TRBV19 and TRBJ1-1, the full variable domain is DGGITQSPKYLFRKEGQNVTLSCEQNLNHDAMYWYRQDPGQGLRLIYYSQIVNDFQKGDIAEGYSVSREKKESFPLTVTSAQKNPTAFYLCASSTGRAEAFFGQGTRLTVV.

The chain employs TRBV7-9 and TRBJ2-1; TRBD1 matches at 11 bases. The ends lost 5 bases at V and 8 bases at J; junction bases unmatched: 14. The CDR3 is made up of 17 amino acids. The germline gives CDR1 SEHNR, CDR2 FQNEAQ (reference sequence). CDR3 sequence reads: CASSPDPGTGGIYEQFF. The CDR3 bases are TGTGCCAGCAGCCCGGACCCTGGGACAGGGGGTATCTATGAGCAGTTCTTC.

The rearrangement joins TRBV29-1 to TRBJ2-7; 8 positions agree with TRBD2. Germline values: CDR1 SQVTM, CDR2 ANQGSEA. The CDR3 runs to 12 residues. The trim removed 3 bases at V and 3 bases at J, leaving 1 base unmatched. The CDR3 spells CSVEREDYEQYF. The CDR3 DNA sequence: TGCAGCGTTGAGCGGGAGGACTACGAGCAGTACTTC.

The V gene is TRBV15, the J gene TRBJ1-1; 9 bases are shared with TRBD1. The CDR3 contains 13 residues. Looked up from germline, CDR1 is LNHNV and CDR2 is YYDKDF (reference sequence). V was clipped by 5 bases and J by 4 bases; unmatched bases: 2. The CDR3 spells CATSRGQGTEAFF. The CDR3 DNA is TGTGCCACCAGCCGGGGACAGGGCACTGAAGCTTTCTTT. The whole variable domain, remainder taken from reference TRBV15 and TRBJ1-1, is DAMVIQNPRYQVTQFGKPVTLSCSQTLNHNVMYWYQQKSSQAPKLLFHYYDKDFNNEADTPDNFQSRRPNTSFCFLDIRSPGLGDTAMYLCATSRGQGTEAFFGQGTRLTVV.

V and J are TRBV2 and TRBJ1-1; D is possibly TRBD1 (5 bases). Deletions cut 7 bases from V and 0 bases from J, with 12 bases between. Germline V gene lookup returns CDR1 SNHLY and CDR2 FYNNEI. The CDR3 runs 14 residues. CDR3 region: CASNMEGMNTEAFF. The CDR3 DNA reads TGTGCCAGCAATATGGAGGGGATGAACACTGAAGCTTTCTTT. Looking up the rest from reference TRBV2 and TRBJ1-1 gives the full variable domain: EPEVTQTPSHQVTQMGQEVILRCVPISNHLYFYWYRQILGQKVEFLVSFYNNEISEKSEIFDDQFSVERPDGSNFTLKIRSTKLEDSAMYFCASNMEGMNTEAFFGQGTRLTVV.

V and J are TRBV15 and TRBJ1-1; D is perhaps TRBD1 (5 bases). Per germline, CDR1 LNHNV and CDR2 YYDKDF (reference sequence). The CDR3 has 13 amino acids. Trimming took 5 bases from V and 6 from J, leaving 13 bases between them. The CDR3 bases are TGTGCCACCAGCCCCAGGGTGGTGGCTGAAGCTTTCTTT. Translation gives CATSPRVVAEAFF.

To note about this clone: Other DNA sequences within the sample encode an identical CDR3. The chain uses TRBV3-1 (or the pseudogene TRBV3-2) and TRBJ2-2, with D unclear. The ends were cut back, 1 base at V and 0 bases at J, with 6 bases in the middle. This CDR3 comprises 15 residues. Per the germline V gene, CDR1 is LGHDT and CDR2 is YNNKEL (reference sequence). In nucleotides, the CDR3 is TGTGCCAGCAGCCAAGGCGGTACGAACACCGGGGAGCTGTTTTTT. This codes for CASSQGGTNTGELFF.

The chain is built from TRBV7-6 and TRBJ1-6; D call uncertain. Trimming pared 3 bases from V and 5 bases from J, leaving 11 bases between. This CDR3 spans 15 amino acids. Germline V gene data show CDR1 as SGHVS and CDR2 as FNYEAQ. CDR3 amino acids: CASSLKQPNNSPLHF. CDR3 DNA sequence: TGTGCCAGCAGCTTGAAACAGCCTAATAATTCACCCCTCCACTTT.

This rearrangement joins TRBV3-1 (or the pseudogene TRBV3-2) to TRBJ2-5; 10 bases map to TRBD2. The length of the CDR3 is 15 residues. Germline CDR1 reads LGHDT; CDR2 reads YNNKEL (reference sequence). The J segment lost 5 bases and the V segment lost 4 bases, leaving 7 bases of the junction unmatched. The CDR3 sequence: CASSRRLAGSETQYF. Written as DNA, the CDR3 is TGTGCCAGCAGCCGCCGACTAGCGGGTTCGGAGACCCAGTACTTC.

The rearrangement links TRBV10-3 to TRBJ2-5; the D is unclear. The germline gives CDR1 ENHRY, CDR2 SYGVKD. The V and J ends lost 11 bases and 2 bases respectively, with 15 bases between them. The CDR3 sequence is 13 residues long. DNA of the CDR3: TGTGCCGCTAGGCGGATGATTCAAGAGACCCAGTACTTC. This encodes CAARRMIQETQYF.

The chain couples TRBV19 to TRBJ1-1, with D maybe TRBD1 (6 bases). This CDR3 has 13 amino acids. The germline CDR1 and CDR2 sequences are LNHDA and SQIVND (reference sequence). V was cut by 7 bases and J by 3 bases, with 12 bases left in between. This CDR3 reads CASNREGDTEAFF. In DNA form, the CDR3 reads TGTGCCAGTAACCGAGAGGGGGACACTGAAGCTTTCTTT. Together with reference TRBV19 and TRBJ1-1, the CDR3 gives the full variable domain: DGGITQSPKYLFRKEGQNVTLSCEQNLNHDAMYWYRQDPGQGLRLIYYSQIVNDFQKGDIAEGYSVSREKKESFPLTVTSAQKNPTAFYLCASNREGDTEAFFGQGTRLTVV.

This clone was recorded only once. The rearrangement joins TRBV7-9 to TRBJ2-7; 7 bases are shared with TRBD2. CDR3 length: 16 residues. Germline CDR1 SEHNR, CDR2 FQNEAQ (reference sequence). V shed 5 bases, J shed 3 bases, and the junction held 13 bases outside the gene matches. The CDR3 spells CASSRGREWGVYEQYF. The CDR3 DNA reads TGTGCCAGCAGCCGTGGGCGGGAGTGGGGAGTCTACGAGCAGTACTTC.

The chain recombines TRBV29-1 with TRBJ1-6; TRBD1 matches at 8 bases. After removal of 6 bases from V and 9 bases from J, the junction contained 7 bases not matched to a gene. The CDR3 is 13 residues long. In germline, CDR1 is SQVTM, CDR2 ANQGSEA. CDR3 sequence reads: CSVSDRGSSPLHF. The CDR3 region has the DNA TGCAGCGTCTCTGACAGGGGTTCTTCACCCCTCCACTTT.

This chain connects TRBV4-1 to TRBJ2-1; 7 bases align to TRBD1. CDR3 size: 17 residues. Trimming cost V 4 bases and J 1 base; bases outside gene matches: 10. The V gene's germline CDR1 is MGHRA and CDR2 YSYEKL. This chain's CDR3 is CASSRPTGSGSYNEQFF. The CDR3 coding sequence is TGCGCCAGCAGCCGACCGACAGGGTCTGGTTCCTACAATGAGCAGTTCTTC.

This chain joins TRBV7-3 and TRBJ1-5, with no clear D. In germline, CDR1 is SGHTA, CDR2 FQGTGA. The CDR3 consists of 16 residues. Trimming removed 0 bases from V and 0 bases from J, with 9 bases in between. The CDR3 DNA sequence: TGTGCCAGCAGCTTAACCGATCAGTATAGCAATCAGCCCCAGCATTTT. Translated: CASSLTDQYSNQPQHF.

This clone was detected only a few times. J is TRBJ2-1 and V is TRBV19; 7 bases fit TRBD2. With 1 base clipped from V and 5 bases from J, the junction kept 5 bases outside the gene matches. The CDR3 loop spans 15 amino acids. Germline CDR1 reads LNHDA; CDR2 reads SQIVND (reference sequence). The CDR3 reads CASSIGGGNHNEQFF. CDR3 DNA: TGTGCCAGTAGTATAGGGGGAGGGAACCACAATGAGCAGTTCTTC.